Listed below are T cell receptor beta chains from one sample, sequenced in a study of blood T cell repertoires in COVID-19. Assay: immunoSEQ multiplex PCR; the TCRdb copy retains only in-frame clones and omits some. The table has around 220,000 clones, 88% seen once. Sequenced: peripheral blood. The origin of the receptors is a man between 18 and 35 years old with active or convalescent COVID-19. CDR3s include the opening cysteine and the closing phenylalanine or tryptophan. Each record gives: clone size, D gene, V gene, CDR3 protein. The D gene is left open where the match is weak. Rows give clone size only sometimes, using once, few, many, or a class for an expanded clone.

.,TRBD1,TRBV7-2,CASSLQGAWSPLHF
once,TRBD1,TRBV19,CASSMSGGYNEQFF
.,.,TRBV6-6,CASSYPEGNTEAFF
few,TRBD2,TRBV4-3,CASSQGASGTYEQYF
.,TRBD1,TRBV4-1,CASSVTGTDTQYF
few,.,TRBV21-1,CASSKRTANTEAFF
.,.,TRBV19,CASSWPGTNVLTF
.,.,TRBV9,CASSPRYDTGELFF
.,.,TRBV19,CASSGLNTGELFF
.,TRBD2,TRBV19,CASSGTSGRAGELFF
.,.,TRBV9,CASTRSGPNEQFF
.,TRBD1,TRBV5-4,CASSSDRGYTEAFF
.,TRBD1,TRBV6-5,CASTTGQGNYGYTF
.,TRBD1,TRBV5-6,CASSLLQGAVGGYTF
.,.,TRBV21-1,CASSENPMHRGPINQPQHF
few,.,TRBV11-3,CASSSSRDTEAFF
.,.,TRBV9,CASSVGSGGVYGYTF
.,.,TRBV30,CAWSVGPPGLSNQPQHF
.,.,TRBV5-4,CASSWDLTGFYGYTF
few,TRBD2,TRBV5-1,CASGPSTSGGTYEQYF
.,.,TRBV10-1,CASSESTLGGGLINEQFF
once,TRBD2,TRBV7-9,CASRQTPGTSGSSYNEQFF
.,.,TRBV7-2,CASSYRRGKSGNTIYF
.,.,TRBV2,CASSASRNPPNEQFF
few,.,TRBV3-1/TRBV3-2,CASSQAGLGGNTIYF
.,.,TRBV7-2,CASSLRQTHSLSGANVLTF
few,.,TRBV19,CASSAVSRTEAFF
.,TRBD1,TRBV5-4,CASSRATGPGYTF
.,.,TRBV5-3,CARSLNRRYHPYEQYF
.,.,TRBV29-1,CSVARLGYEQYF
.,.,TRBV30,CAWKQWAAGNTIYF
.,.,TRBV5-6,CASSLSNYGYTF
once,.,TRBV25-1,CASSRPGTGELFF
.,TRBD2,TRBV28,CASSPPGTSGSQYF
.,.,TRBV28,CASSLGAMNYGYTF
.,TRBD2,TRBV19,CASIPSGYNEQFF
.,TRBD2,TRBV19,CASSIDPLAGIYTGELFF
few,.,TRBV11-3,CASSLAGENTEAFF
.,.,TRBV30,CAWSWSLNRAYGYTF
few,.,TRBV9,CASSEQGYNSPLHF
.,.,TRBV6-5,CASSYRQGAYYYGYTF
.,TRBD2,TRBV27,CASSFSLGLAAYEQYF
.,TRBD1,TRBV7-2,CASSWTGNTEAFF
.,TRBD2,TRBV6-6,CASSQNQILARGDYEQYF
.,.,TRBV11-2,CASSLTRLQPQHF
.,TRBD2,TRBV4-1,CASSQEGLGSYNEQFF